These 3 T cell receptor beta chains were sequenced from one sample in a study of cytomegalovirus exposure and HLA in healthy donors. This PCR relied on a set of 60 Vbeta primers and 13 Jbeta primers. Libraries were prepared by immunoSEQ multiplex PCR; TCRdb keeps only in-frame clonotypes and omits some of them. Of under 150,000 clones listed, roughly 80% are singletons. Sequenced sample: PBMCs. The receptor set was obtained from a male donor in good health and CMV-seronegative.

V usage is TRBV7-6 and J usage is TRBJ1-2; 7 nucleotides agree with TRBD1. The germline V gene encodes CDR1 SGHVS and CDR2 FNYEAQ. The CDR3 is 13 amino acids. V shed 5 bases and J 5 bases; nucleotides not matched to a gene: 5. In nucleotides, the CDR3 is TGTGCCAGCAGCCCGGGACAGCTTTATGGCTACACCTTC. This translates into CASSPGQLYGYTF.

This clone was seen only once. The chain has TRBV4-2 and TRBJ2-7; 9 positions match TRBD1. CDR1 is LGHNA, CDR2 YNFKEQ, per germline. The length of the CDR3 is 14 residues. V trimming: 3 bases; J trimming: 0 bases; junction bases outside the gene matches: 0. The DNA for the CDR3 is TGTGCCAGCAGCCAGGGACAGGGCTCCTACGAGCAGTACTTC. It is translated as CASSQGQGSYEQYF.

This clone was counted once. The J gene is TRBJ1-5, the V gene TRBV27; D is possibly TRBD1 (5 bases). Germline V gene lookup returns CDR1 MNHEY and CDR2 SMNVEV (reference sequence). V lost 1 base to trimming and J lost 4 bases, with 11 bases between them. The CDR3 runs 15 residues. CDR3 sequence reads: CASSLFMAGNQPQHF. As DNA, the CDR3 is TGTGCCAGCAGTTTATTTATGGCAGGGAATCAGCCCCAGCATTTT.